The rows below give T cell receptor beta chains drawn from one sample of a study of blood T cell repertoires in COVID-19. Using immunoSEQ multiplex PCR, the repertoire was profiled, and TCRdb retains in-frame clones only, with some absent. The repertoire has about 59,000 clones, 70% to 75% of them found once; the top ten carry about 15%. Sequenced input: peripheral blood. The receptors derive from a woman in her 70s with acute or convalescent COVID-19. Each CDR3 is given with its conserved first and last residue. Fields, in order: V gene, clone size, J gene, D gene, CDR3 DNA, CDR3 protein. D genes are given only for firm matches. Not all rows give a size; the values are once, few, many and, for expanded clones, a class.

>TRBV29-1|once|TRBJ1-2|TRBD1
TGCAGCGTCATGAGGACAGGGCACTATGGCTACACCTTC
CSVMRTGHYGYTF
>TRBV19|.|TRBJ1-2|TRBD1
TGTGCCAGTAGTAACGGAGACAGGGGGGGATATGGCTACACCTTC
CASSNGDRGGYGYTF
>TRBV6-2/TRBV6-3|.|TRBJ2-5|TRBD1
TGTGCCAGCAGCCCGGACAGGCAAGAGACCCAGTACTTC
CASSPDRQETQYF
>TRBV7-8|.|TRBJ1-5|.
TGTGCCAGCAGCTTCGAGGTTAGACAGCCCCAGCATTTT
CASSFEVRQPQHF
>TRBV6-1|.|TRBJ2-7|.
TGTGCCAGCAGTGAAGCTAGGACAGCCGATTACTACGAGCAGTACTTC
CASSEARTADYYEQYF
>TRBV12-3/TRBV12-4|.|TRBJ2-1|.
TGTGCCAGCCTCGGGGGATATGAGCAGTTCTTC
CASLGGYEQFF
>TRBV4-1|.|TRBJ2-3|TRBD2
TGCGCCAGCAGCCAAGATAGGACGGGGGGTGGAGATACGCAGTATTTT
CASSQDRTGGGDTQYF
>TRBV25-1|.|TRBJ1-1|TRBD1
TGTGCCAGCAGTGACCCCAGGGGGATGAACACTGAAGCTTTCTTT
CASSDPRGMNTEAFF
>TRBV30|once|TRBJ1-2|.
TGTGCCTGGAGTGTCACCCGCCGGTACTATGGCTACACCTTC
CAWSVTRRYYGYTF
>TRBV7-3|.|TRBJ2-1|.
TGTGCCAGCAGCCTGCTCGGCTCCTACAATGAGCAGTTCTTC
CASSLLGSYNEQFF
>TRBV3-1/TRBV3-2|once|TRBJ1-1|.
TGTGCCAGCAAGGCGGGGAACACTGAAGCTTTCTTT
CASKAGNTEAFF
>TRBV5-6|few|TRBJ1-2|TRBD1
TGTGCCAGCAGCTTGGTTGACAGGGATAAGGGCTACACCTTC
CASSLVDRDKGYTF
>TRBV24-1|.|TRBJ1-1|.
TGTGCCACCAGTGACTTTACAGGGAGAGCTTTCTTT
CATSDFTGRAFF
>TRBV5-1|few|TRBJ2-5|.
TGCGCCAGCAGCCCTGGATCCGGGGAGACCCAGTACTTC
CASSPGSGETQYF
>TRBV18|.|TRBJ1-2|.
TGTGCCAGCTCACCGGGCAGTGACTATGGCTACACCTTC
CASSPGSDYGYTF
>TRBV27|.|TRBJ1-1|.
TGTGCCAGCAGTAGGAAGGTAGCGGCTGAAGCTTTCTTT
CASSRKVAAEAFF
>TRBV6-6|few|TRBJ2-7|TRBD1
TGTGCCAGCAGTTACCTTCACCCGGGACAGGGCTACGAGCAGTACTTC
CASSYLHPGQGYEQYF